Below, 29 T cell receptor beta chains from the same sample are listed, as sequenced in a study of CD4+ T cells in melanoma. The repertoire was sequenced with immunoSEQ multiplex PCR; TCRdb's copy has only in-frame clones and lacks some. The sample consists of more than 90,000 clones, roughly 90% of them appearing once. Sequences were obtained from peripheral blood. All receptors come from a human donor with melanoma.

The count of this clone is one. The J gene is TRBJ2-2, the V gene TRBV5-6, with 7 bases that match TRBD2. V shed 1 base and J 2 bases; nucleotides not matched to a gene: 5. The CDR3 is 16 amino acids. The V gene's germline CDR1 is SGHDT and CDR2 YYEEEE. This chain's CDR3 is CASSLLLAFNTGELFF. CDR3 coding DNA: TGTGCCAGCAGCTTGTTACTAGCGTTTAACACCGGGGAGCTGTTTTTT.

The V and J genes are TRBV9 and TRBJ1-4; 8 nucleotides agree with TRBD1. Trimming took 3 bases from V and 5 from J; bases not matched to a gene: 6. This CDR3 spans 15 amino acids. Germline CDR1 SGDLS, CDR2 YYNGEE. CDR3 coding DNA: TGTGCCAGCAGCGAGTCCGGGACAGGCAATGAAAAACTGTTTTTT. It translates to CASSESGTGNEKLFF.

The chain combines TRBV11-2 with TRBJ2-2, with D unclear. Germline V gives CDR1 SGHAT, CDR2 FQNNGV. The CDR3 has 14 amino acids. V lost 0 bases, J lost 6 bases, and 8 bases lay in between. CDR3 protein: CASSLDRLSGELFF. The CDR3 coding sequence is TGTGCCAGCAGCTTAGATCGACTTTCCGGGGAGCTGTTTTTT. The full variable domain, completed using reference TRBV11-2 and TRBJ2-2, is EAGVAQSPRYKIIEKRQSVAFWCNPISGHATLYWYQQILGQGPKLLIQFQNNGVVDDSQLPKDRFSAERLKGVDSTLKIQPAKLEDSAVYLCASSLDRLSGELFFGEGSRLTVL.

V is TRBV19 and J is TRBJ1-4, with D possibly matching TRBD1 (6 bases). From germline, CDR1 is LNHDA and CDR2 SQIVND (reference sequence). V lost 4 bases to trimming and J lost 3 bases, with 12 bases between them. The length of the CDR3 is 15 residues. The CDR3 bases are TGTGCCAGTAGTACACAGGGTGCGGCTAATGAAAAACTGTTTTTT. Translating it yields CASSTQGAANEKLFF.

The CDR3 loop is CASSYSTGGEAFF. The DNA of the CDR3 is TGTGCCAGCAGTTACTCGACAGGGGGCGAAGCTTTCTTT. V gene TRBV6-6 combines with J gene TRBJ1-1; 10 bases are a match to TRBD1. The CDR3 has 13 amino acids. Germline V gene sequence: CDR1 MNHNY, CDR2 SVGAGI (reference sequence). The V segment lost 0 bases and the J segment 8 bases; nucleotides outside the gene matches: 0.

This chain joins TRBV13 and TRBJ1-1; D is unclear. Trimming removed 1 base at V and 0 bases at J, with 9 bases between. CDR3 length equals 15 residues. CDR1 is PRHDT, CDR2 FYEKMQ, per germline (reference sequence). In nucleotides, the CDR3 is TGTGCCAGCAGCTTAGATAGCGTTCTGAACACTGAAGCTTTCTTT. It translates to CASSLDSVLNTEAFF.

A single count supports this clone. The chain couples TRBV19 to TRBJ2-3, with TRBD2 identical over 9 bases. V lost 1 base and J lost 2; bases outside the gene matches: 4. The germline V gene has CDR1 LNHDA and CDR2 SQIVND (reference sequence). This CDR3 spans 16 amino acids. The CDR3 DNA sequence: TGTGCCAGTAGTATAGGCCTAGCGGGAAACACAGATACGCAGTATTTT. Its protein product is CASSIGLAGNTDTQYF.

A few counts support this clone. The rearrangement links TRBV7-9 to TRBJ1-5; D gene unclear. CDR1 SEHNR and CDR2 FQNEAQ come from the germline V gene (reference sequence). The CDR3 has 15 residues. Trimming took 0 bases from V and 1 from J, leaving 7 bases between them. CDR3 DNA: TGTGCCAGCAGCTTAGCTAGGGTCAGCAATCAGCCCCAGCATTTT. It yields the protein CASSLARVSNQPQHF.

The rearrangement links TRBV11-1 to TRBJ2-3; 14 nucleotides line up with TRBD2. J gave up 9 bases and V 5 bases, and 10 bases lay outside the gene matches. The CDR3 has 16 amino acids. CDR1 and CDR2 from the germline V gene are SGHAT and FQDESV (reference sequence). CDR3 DNA sequence: TGTGCCAGCAGCCGGTGGACTAGCGGGAGGTCGGGCACGCAGTATTTT. As protein: CASSRWTSGRSGTQYF.

This clone was seen just once. The chain joins TRBV18 to TRBJ2-1, with 8 nucleotides matching TRBD2. The V segment lost 2 bases and the J segment 4 bases; nucleotides outside the gene matches: 4. The germline V gene encodes CDR1 KGHSH and CDR2 LQKENI. This CDR3 is 15 amino acids long. CDR3 nucleotide sequence: TGTGCCAGCTCACCAAGTAGCGGGACTTACAATGAGCAGTTCTTC. Translated: CASSPSSGTYNEQFF. The variable domain in full, completed from reference TRBV18 and TRBJ2-1, reads NAGVMQNPRHLVRRRGQEARLRCSPMKGHSHVYWYRQLPEEGLKFMVYLQKENIIDESGMPKERFSAEFPKEGPSILRIQQVVRGDSAAYFCASSPSSGTYNEQFFGPGTRLTVL.

The chain links TRBV15 to TRBJ1-3; D is unresolved. The V end lost 0 bases, the J end lost 2 bases, and 11 bases lay between the germline ends. The CDR3 length is 16 residues. Germline V lookup: CDR1 LNHNV, CDR2 YYDKDF (reference sequence). The CDR3 sequence is CATSRDVGSAGNTIYF. The CDR3 DNA sequence: TGTGCCACCAGCAGAGATGTGGGGAGCGCTGGAAACACCATATATTTT.

The chain couples TRBV5-4 to TRBJ2-2, with D possibly being TRBD2 (6 bases). The CDR3 spans 17 residues. Germline V CDR1 and CDR2: SGHNT, YYREEE (reference sequence). With 4 bases removed from V and 2 bases from J, the gap between germline ends came to 18 bases. The CDR3 reads CASSPPRGGTNTGELFF. CDR3 DNA sequence: TGTGCCAGCAGCCCCCCTAGGGGCGGGACCAACACCGGGGAGCTGTTTTTT.

The CDR3 reads CASSQGLQGETQYF. The CDR3 DNA is TGCGCCAGCAGCCAAGGACTCCAGGGTGAGACCCAGTACTTC. This chain uses TRBV4-3 with TRBJ2-5; D perhaps matches TRBD1 (5 bases). V lost 1 base and J lost 5, with 11 bases in between. CDR3 length: 14 residues. The V gene's germline CDR1 is LGHNA and CDR2 YSLEER.

The V and J genes are TRBV29-1 and TRBJ2-3; D unclear. Germline V CDR1 and CDR2: SQVTM, ANQGSEA. The CDR3 runs to 14 residues. The germline V and J ends were trimmed by 1 base and 2 bases, with 10 bases remaining between them. The CDR3 sequence: CSVEADIATDTQYF. The CDR3 bases are TGCAGCGTTGAAGCCGACATAGCCACAGATACGCAGTATTTT.

The chain joins TRBV11-1 to TRBJ2-2; no definite D call. The V end was cut by 5 bases, the J end by 1 base, with 11 bases between. The CDR3 extends over 15 amino acids. CDR1 is SGHAT and CDR2 is FQDESV in the germline V gene (reference sequence). This chain's CDR3 is CASSHVVLNTGELFF. The DNA of the CDR3 is TGTGCCAGCAGCCATGTCGTCTTGAACACCGGGGAGCTGTTTTTT.

The rearrangement uses TRBV30 and TRBJ2-1; the D gene is possibly TRBD1 (6 bases). CDR3 size: 15 residues. CDR1 is GTSNPN, CDR2 SVGIG, per germline (reference sequence). Trimming cost V 3 bases and J 0 bases, with 12 bases left between them. CDR3 sequence reads: CAWRKGHSSYNEQFF. The CDR3 DNA reads as TGTGCCTGGAGGAAGGGACACAGCTCCTACAATGAGCAGTTCTTC.

The genes are TRBV19 and TRBJ2-7; 7 nucleotides match TRBD2. The V and J ends lost 2 bases and 2 bases, in that order; junction bases with no gene match: 3. CDR1 and CDR2 (germline): LNHDA, SQIVND (reference sequence). This CDR3 has 14 amino acids. CDR3 in amino acids: CASSIRRGTYEQYF. The CDR3 nucleotides are TGTGCCAGTAGTATACGGCGGGGGACCTACGAGCAGTACTTC. Combining the CDR3 with reference TRBV19 and TRBJ2-7 gives the whole variable domain DGGITQSPKYLFRKEGQNVTLSCEQNLNHDAMYWYRQDPGQGLRLIYYSQIVNDFQKGDIAEGYSVSREKKESFPLTVTSAQKNPTAFYLCASSIRRGTYEQYFGPGTRLTVT.

The J gene is TRBJ2-5, the V gene TRBV5-5; 8 positions match TRBD1. Germline V CDR1 and CDR2: SGHKS, YYEKEE (reference sequence). The CDR3 is 14 residues long. J lost 2 bases, V lost 3 bases, and 3 bases had no gene match. As DNA, the CDR3 is TGTGCCAGCAGCTCTCGACAGGGGCAAGAGACCCAGTACTTC. Translated, it gives CASSSRQGQETQYF.

In nucleotides, the CDR3 is TGTGCCAAACAATGCGGGACTAGCAAGGACGAGCAGTACTTC. Protein sequence: CAKQCGTSKDEQYF. This chain connects TRBV10-3 to TRBJ2-7; 9 nucleotides line up with TRBD2. The CDR3 has 14 residues. Germline CDR1 is ENHRY and CDR2 is SYGVKD. Trimming removed 10 bases from V and 5 bases from J; junction bases left unmatched: 12.

The CDR3 DNA follows: TGTGCCAGTAGGCAGGGGGCTAATGAAAAACTGTTTTTT. Its protein product is CASRQGANEKLFF. The chain links TRBV19 to TRBJ1-4; 7 nucleotides align to TRBD1. CDR1 and CDR2 from the germline V gene are LNHDA and SQIVND (reference sequence). The CDR3 sequence is 13 residues long. The junction had 1 base not matched to a gene; V was cut back by 6 bases and J by 3 bases.

The chain joins TRBV5-4 to TRBJ2-1; D is possibly TRBD1 or TRBD2 (7 bases each). This CDR3 comprises 14 residues. Germline V lookup: CDR1 SGHNT, CDR2 YYREEE (reference sequence). Trimming took 4 bases from V and 5 from J, leaving 13 bases between them. The CDR3 reads CASSQGEGDNEQFF. The DNA of the CDR3 is TGTGCCAGCAGCCAGGGGGAGGGGGACAATGAGCAGTTCTTC.

This clone occurred once. The chain couples TRBV27 to TRBJ2-3; TRBD2 might be the D (5 bases). Germline CDR1 and CDR2: MNHEY and SMNVEV (reference sequence). V shed 2 bases and J shed 3 bases, with 9 bases lying between them. This CDR3 spans 14 amino acids. Here the CDR3 reads CASSLMRATDTQYF. The DNA for the CDR3 is TGTGCCAGCAGTTTAATGAGGGCTACAGATACGCAGTATTTT.

The chain uses TRBV19 and TRBJ2-7; D is perhaps TRBD1 (6 bases). The ends were cut back, 0 bases at V and 5 bases at J, with 8 bases in the middle. The CDR3 covers 13 residues. CDR1 and CDR2 from the germline V gene are LNHDA and SQIVND (reference sequence). CDR3 sequence: CASSIDPGDEQYF. Written as DNA, the CDR3 is TGTGCCAGTAGTATAGACCCAGGGGACGAGCAGTACTTC.

The rearrangement links TRBV7-2 to TRBJ2-1, with 7 bases matching TRBD2. The CDR3 loop spans 14 amino acids. V lost 3 bases and J lost 4; bases outside the gene matches: 3. Germline V gene data show CDR1 as SGHTA and CDR2 as FQGNSA. Here the CDR3 DNA reads TGTGCCAGCAGCTTCGGGACTACATACAATGAGCAGTTCTTC. It codes for CASSFGTTYNEQFF.

The chain couples TRBV11-2 to TRBJ2-5; 9 bases are shared with TRBD1. The CDR3 covers 13 residues. Losses at the gene ends were 5 bases for V and 3 bases for J; bases not matched to a gene: 1. Germline-derived CDR1 and CDR2 are SGHAT and FQNNGV. In DNA form, the CDR3 reads TGTGCCAGCAGCCGGGACAGGGAAGAGACCCAGTACTTC. It codes for CASSRDREETQYF.

This clone was observed once. V and J are TRBV11-2 and TRBJ2-1; D tentatively fits TRBD1 or TRBD2 (5 bases each). CDR1 is SGHAT and CDR2 is FQNNGV in the germline V gene. This CDR3 comprises 15 residues. The V gene lost 1 base and the J gene lost 1 base, with 8 bases spanning the gap. CDR3 sequence: CASSLGDPSYNEQFF. Written as DNA, the CDR3 is TGTGCCAGCAGCTTAGGGGACCCATCCTACAATGAGCAGTTCTTC.

V and J are TRBV25-1 and TRBJ2-7; D is ambiguous. This CDR3 spans 10 amino acids. The germline CDR1 and CDR2 sequences are MGHDK and SYGVNS. V lost 7 bases and J 1 base, leaving 2 bases between the germline ends. The CDR3 loop is CASISYEQYF. In DNA, the CDR3 is TGTGCCAGCATATCCTACGAGCAGTACTTC.

This chain uses TRBV11-2 with TRBJ1-4; D remains unclear. Trimming cost V 7 bases and J 3 bases, with 12 bases left between them. The CDR3 has 14 amino acids. CDR1 SGHAT and CDR2 FQNNGV come from the germline V gene. CDR3 in DNA: TGTGCCAGCACTCGCGACTTTGCTAATGAAAAACTGTTTTTT. Translated, it gives CASTRDFANEKLFF.

The chain uses TRBV28 and TRBJ2-7, with TRBD1 matching over 11 bases. The CDR3 spans 14 residues. V was clipped by 8 bases and J by 6 bases; unmatched bases: 9. Germline CDR1 and CDR2: MDHEN and SYDVKM. This CDR3 is CASPPGTGGGEQYF. The CDR3 DNA is TGTGCCAGCCCCCCCGGGACAGGGGGTGGCGAGCAGTACTTC.